A selection of T cell receptor beta chains follows, all from one sample in a study of T cells in pancreatic ductal adenocarcinoma. Assay: immunoSEQ multiplex PCR; the TCRdb copy retains only in-frame clones and omits some. The sample lists some 2,500 clones, approximately 73% occurring once. The sequenced material came from pancreatic tumor tissue. The origin of the receptors is a human donor with pancreatic ductal adenocarcinoma. CDR3s include the opening cysteine and the closing phenylalanine or tryptophan. D genes are given only for firm matches. For some rows the clone size is stated as once, few or many, or as a class when expanded; others skip it.

abundance,j_gene,v_gene,d_gene,CDR3nt,CDR3aa
.,TRBJ1-1,TRBV6-1,.,TGTGCCAGCATCGCCGGCATGAACACTGAAGCTTTCTTT,CASIAGMNTEAFF
.,TRBJ1-3,TRBV2,TRBD1,TGTGCCAGCACCTCCGGACAGGGAGGAAGAAACACCATATATTTT,CASTSGQGGRNTIYF
once,TRBJ2-1,TRBV29-1,.,TGCAGCGTTGAATTAAGGGGAGAGGGTAATGAGCAGTTCTTC,CSVELRGEGNEQFF
.,TRBJ2-1,TRBV7-3,.,TGTGCCAGCAGCTTAACGATGGACCCCTGGGATGAGCAGTTCTTC,CASSLTMDPWDEQFF
.,TRBJ2-6,TRBV18,TRBD1,TGTGCCAGCTCAGCAGGACAGGGTCCTGGGGCCAACGTCCTGACTTTC,CASSAGQGPGANVLTF
.,TRBJ2-3,TRBV5-5,TRBD2,TGTGCCAGCAGCCCTTTAGCGGGAGGGCCGGAAGATACGCAGTATTTT,CASSPLAGGPEDTQYF
.,TRBJ2-3,TRBV5-4,TRBD2,TGTGCCAGCAGCTCCCTACTAGCGACTAGCACAGATACGCAGTATTTT,CASSSLLATSTDTQYF
.,TRBJ2-2,TRBV27,.,TGTGCCAGCAGTCTCAACGGGGGAACGAACACCGGGGAGCTGTTTTTT,CASSLNGGTNTGELFF
.,TRBJ1-6,TRBV30,TRBD1,TGTGCCTGTCAACAGGGGCTCAATTCACCCCTCCACTTT,CACQQGLNSPLHF
.,TRBJ1-4,TRBV6-5,.,TGTGCCAGCAGTGAAACAGGGCATAATGAAAAACTGTTTTTT,CASSETGHNEKLFF
once,TRBJ1-2,TRBV28,.,TGTGCCAGCAGGGTCAGGGTCCAACGCGGCTATGGCTACACCTTC,CASRVRVQRGYGYTF
.,TRBJ2-1,TRBV7-8,TRBD2,TGTGCCAGCAGATTGGGACTAAACAATGAGCAGTTCTTC,CASRLGLNNEQFF
.,TRBJ2-3,TRBV4-2,TRBD1,TGTGCCAGCAGCCAGGGGCTGGGACAGGAGGATCGGGATACGCAGTATTTT,CASSQGLGQEDRDTQYF
.,TRBJ2-1,TRBV2,.,TGTGCCAGCAGTGAAGACTGGGACGATGAGCAGTTCTTC,CASSEDWDDEQFF
.,TRBJ2-1,TRBV10-3,TRBD2,TGTGCCATCAGTGAGCCCGGGGTCATAGCGGGAGGTGACAATGAGCAGTTCTTC,CAISEPGVIAGGDNEQFF
.,TRBJ2-1,TRBV11-3,.,TGTGCCAGCAGCTTAACCTGGGCGCATAATGAGCAGTTCTTC,CASSLTWAHNEQFF
.,TRBJ2-5,TRBV7-9,TRBD1,TGTGCCAGCAGCCCCGGGACAGTTCAAGAGACCCAGTACTTC,CASSPGTVQETQYF
.,TRBJ2-2,TRBV7-2,.,TGTGCCAGCTCCAGGGGGACTACTCACGGGGAGCTGTTTTTT,CASSRGTTHGELFF
.,TRBJ1-1,TRBV30,.,TGTGCCTGGAGTGTCGTTTGGACTGAAGCTTTCTTT,CAWSVVWTEAFF
.,TRBJ2-3,TRBV2,TRBD1,TGTGCCAGCAAGGGGACAGGGGGTAATACGCAGTATTTT,CASKGTGGNTQYF
.,TRBJ1-1,TRBV2,.,TGTGCCAGCAGTGAGCGGGAGGGCGCGGGGGGTTTGGGTGAAGCTTTCTTT,CASSEREGAGGLGEAFF
.,TRBJ1-3,TRBV12-2,.,TGTGCAAGTCGCTTAGCGCTTAAGGGTTCCCGCTCTGGAAACACCATATATTTT,CASRLALKGSRSGNTIYF
.,TRBJ2-3,TRBV11-1,.,TGTGCCAGCAGCGACCGGCTAGCGACAGATACGCAGTATTTT,CASSDRLATDTQYF
.,TRBJ2-3,TRBV5-1,TRBD2,TGCGCCAGCAGGGGAGGGACGGCGGGAGCAGATACGCAGTATTTT,CASRGGTAGADTQYF
.,TRBJ2-4,TRBV15,.,TGTGCCACCAGCGGAGTAGGAGGCAAAAACATTCAGTACTTC,CATSGVGGKNIQYF
.,TRBJ2-5,TRBV6-1,.,TGTGCCAGCAGAGGTATGATCACACAAGAGACCCAGTACTTC,CASRGMITQETQYF
.,TRBJ1-1,TRBV5-6,.,TGTGCCAGCAGCTTGGTAATTACCGGGGGCAAAGCTTTCTTT,CASSLVITGGKAFF